This TCR beta chain is drawn from a study of T-cell memory formation after mild COVID-19. At the level of the study: The study found TCR clusters largely donor specific. Study conclusions and caveats: Among CD4+ contracting clones, most were CM and EM, and CD8+ ones EMRA.

This clonotype was recorded a few times. Antigen specificity is unknown. TCRdb itself ran the 5' RACE reads through MiXCR, one entry per CDR3 protein. The table records under 300,000 distinct CDR3 sequences, approximately 19% of them present only once. This clonotype was sampled from a man between 18 and 29 years old who had mild COVID-19 (a few samples of this study predate the infection). Cell type and time point are not known. Source material: PBMCs or a T cell subset sorted from them (not recorded which).

The DNA for the CDR3 is TGCAGTGCCGGACACGAGACTGGATTAGGCTACACCTTC. It encodes CSAGHETGLGYTF. V and J are TRBV20-1 and TRBJ1-2; D may be TRBD1 (5 bases). Germline V CDR1 and CDR2: DFQATT, SNEGSKA (reference sequence). This CDR3 has 13 amino acids. Trimming shortened V by 6 bases and J by 8 bases, and 19 bases separated the two germline ends.